This TCR beta chain is drawn from a study of low-dose radiotherapy and immunotherapy resistance in tumors. Study details: Across 26 weeks, 13 Gy in total went to Cohort 2, delivered as 1 Gy per fraction every two weeks. Ipilimumab 1 mg/kg every six weeks, together with nivolumab 240 mg every two weeks, was given intravenously to patients.

This clonotype came up many times. Germline V gene data show CDR1 as SQVTM and CDR2 as ANQGSEA. This CDR3 has 12 residues. With 7 bases removed from V and 1 base from J, the gap between germline ends came to 8 bases. The time point was: before trial treatment. Primers used for first-strand cDNA, a TRAV- and TRBV-specific set, covered both alpha and beta chains. TCR amplification used 20 PCR cycles, a constant-region primer and a V-primer adapter. One entry per CDR3 protein, called by TCRdb with MiXCR from the reads. The sample contains 40,000 or so distinct CDR3 sequences, around a third of which appear only once.

The sequence came from a male donor with gallbladder cancer. V usage is TRBV29-1 and J usage is TRBJ2-4; no clear D gene. The material was PBMCs, obtained before treatment. CDR3 in DNA: TGCAGCGCTAGTTGGGCCAAAAACATTCAGTACTTC. It yields the protein CSASWAKNIQYF.